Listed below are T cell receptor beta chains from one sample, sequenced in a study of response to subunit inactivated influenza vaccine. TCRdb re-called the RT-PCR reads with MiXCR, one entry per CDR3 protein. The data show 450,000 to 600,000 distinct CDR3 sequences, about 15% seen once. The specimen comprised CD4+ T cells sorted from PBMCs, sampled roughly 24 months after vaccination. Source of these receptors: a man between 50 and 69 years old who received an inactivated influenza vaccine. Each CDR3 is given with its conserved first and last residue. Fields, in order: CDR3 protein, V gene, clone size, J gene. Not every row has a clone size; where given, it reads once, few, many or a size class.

CDR3 protein: CASSPIAASEHNEQFF
V gene: TRBV3-1
clone size: few
J gene: TRBJ2-1

CDR3 protein: CSVEDLLRQAFF
V gene: TRBV29-1
clone size: few
J gene: TRBJ1-1

CDR3 protein: CASRTSSGSRYEQYF
V gene: TRBV5-1
clone size: few
J gene: TRBJ2-7

CDR3 protein: CASSSLDQQVSDQYF
V gene: TRBV12-3/TRBV12-4
clone size: .
J gene: TRBJ2-7

CDR3 protein: CASSSGTNLETQYF
V gene: TRBV5-4
clone size: .
J gene: TRBJ2-5

CDR3 protein: CASSLDQGLTDTQYF
V gene: TRBV5-6
clone size: .
J gene: TRBJ2-3

CDR3 protein: CASSVVSTDTQYF
V gene: TRBV9
clone size: .
J gene: TRBJ2-3

CDR3 protein: CATSVDRSTDTQYF
V gene: TRBV24-1
clone size: .
J gene: TRBJ2-3

CDR3 protein: CASSQDPGRSQPQHF
V gene: TRBV4-1
clone size: .
J gene: TRBJ1-5

CDR3 protein: CASSLSEVRNEQFF
V gene: TRBV7-8
clone size: .
J gene: TRBJ2-1

CDR3 protein: CASSRTGSSSETQYF
V gene: TRBV12-3/TRBV12-4
clone size: few
J gene: TRBJ2-5

CDR3 protein: CSARDRGLAGRYEQYF
V gene: TRBV20-1
clone size: few
J gene: TRBJ2-7

CDR3 protein: CASSPQASGTDTQYF
V gene: TRBV7-2
clone size: .
J gene: TRBJ2-3

CDR3 protein: CASSYSGGQGNSPLHF
V gene: TRBV6-5
clone size: .
J gene: TRBJ1-6

CDR3 protein: CSGGLEGSYNSPLHF
V gene: TRBV20-1
clone size: few
J gene: TRBJ1-6

CDR3 protein: CASSVGLSEYEQYF
V gene: TRBV9
clone size: few
J gene: TRBJ2-7

CDR3 protein: CASSRPRGSDSGELFF
V gene: TRBV4-2
clone size: few
J gene: TRBJ2-2

CDR3 protein: CASSLTDNTIYF
V gene: TRBV12-3/TRBV12-4
clone size: once
J gene: TRBJ1-3

CDR3 protein: CASSLRGVGYGYTF
V gene: TRBV12-3/TRBV12-4
clone size: many
J gene: TRBJ1-2

CDR3 protein: CASTLRVGQTSTEAFF
V gene: TRBV6-1
clone size: .
J gene: TRBJ1-1

CDR3 protein: CASSMGGAYNEQFF
V gene: TRBV28
clone size: once
J gene: TRBJ2-1

CDR3 protein: CASHTASGNEQFF
V gene: TRBV6-2/TRBV6-3
clone size: .
J gene: TRBJ2-1

CDR3 protein: CASSFKGQGATDTQYF
V gene: TRBV5-1
clone size: .
J gene: TRBJ2-3

CDR3 protein: CSARGGHEQFF
V gene: TRBV20-1
clone size: few
J gene: TRBJ2-1

CDR3 protein: CAWSVQESKAGKNIQYF
V gene: TRBV30
clone size: few
J gene: TRBJ2-4

CDR3 protein: CASSFRDGGNTIYF
V gene: TRBV5-6
clone size: .
J gene: TRBJ1-3